This TCR beta chain was identified during a study of blood T cell repertoires in COVID-19. This table comes from immunoSEQ multiplex PCR, and its TCRdb copy is limited to in-frame clones, with some not included. The table has approximately 220,000 clones, 88% seen once; the top ten hold around 2.6%. In germline, CDR1 is SGHNT, CDR2 YYREEE (reference sequence). CDR3 length equals 15 residues. V lost 3 bases and J lost 4; bases outside the gene matches: 9. The participants were between roughly 18 and 100 years old and came from roughly 25 US areas. The specimen was PBMCs or T cells enriched from blood (not recorded which). The J gene is TRBJ1-2, the V gene TRBV5-4; 7 bases map to TRBD1. This TCR came from a woman aged 25 to 39 who had recovered from COVID-19. Written as DNA, the CDR3 is TGTGCCAGCAGCTCCTCAACAGGGGAGATCTATGGCTACACCTTC. It is translated as CASSSSTGEIYGYTF.